What follows describes a single T cell receptor (beta chain). This sample was included in a study of T-cell reconstitution after alpha-beta-depleted transplantation in children. This CDR3 is 15 amino acids long. The J segment lost 3 bases and the V segment lost 2 bases, leaving 4 bases of the junction unmatched. Germline CDR1 reads LGHDT; CDR2 reads YNNKEL (reference sequence). Preparation of the TCRbeta library was carried out with unique molecular identifiers. TCRdb processed the PCR reads anew with MiXCR; each CDR3 protein has one entry. Of 610,000 or so distinct CDR3 sequences in the sample, more than 20% were seen once.

This TCR was recovered from a boy under two years old with Wiskott-Aldrich syndrome, due to receive a stem cell transplant. The chain couples TRBV3-1 to TRBJ2-3; TRBD1 agrees at 8 bases. The source material was PBMCs, sampled before TCRalphabeta/CD19-depleted stem cell transplant. The CDR3, as DNA: TGTGCCAGCAGCCAATCCCGGACAGGGACAGATACGCAGTATTTT. Protein sequence: CASSQSRTGTDTQYF.